This TCR beta chain was sequenced during a study of T cells in Graves' hyperthyroidism and ophthalmopathy. The CDR3 regions of TCR beta were amplified from RNA transcripts. First-round RT-PCR targeting the TCR CDR3 was performed with the HTBI primer set. TCRdb fed the multiplex PCR reads into MiXCR, producing one record per CDR3 protein. The sample lists about 400,000 distinct CDR3 sequences, roughly 25% occurring once. The specimen sequenced was blood. The origin of this receptor is a man aged 45-65 years with Graves' hyperthyroidism.

The DNA of the CDR3 is TGTGCCAGCAGCTTAGAATCTCTAGCGGGAGGAGAGACCCAGTACTTC. Translating gives CASSLESLAGGETQYF. The chain joins TRBV7-2 to TRBJ2-5; 11 bases are a match to TRBD2. This CDR3 spans 16 amino acids. Trimming cost V 1 base and J 4 bases; bases outside gene matches: 5. Germline CDR1 reads SGHTA; CDR2 reads FQGNSA.